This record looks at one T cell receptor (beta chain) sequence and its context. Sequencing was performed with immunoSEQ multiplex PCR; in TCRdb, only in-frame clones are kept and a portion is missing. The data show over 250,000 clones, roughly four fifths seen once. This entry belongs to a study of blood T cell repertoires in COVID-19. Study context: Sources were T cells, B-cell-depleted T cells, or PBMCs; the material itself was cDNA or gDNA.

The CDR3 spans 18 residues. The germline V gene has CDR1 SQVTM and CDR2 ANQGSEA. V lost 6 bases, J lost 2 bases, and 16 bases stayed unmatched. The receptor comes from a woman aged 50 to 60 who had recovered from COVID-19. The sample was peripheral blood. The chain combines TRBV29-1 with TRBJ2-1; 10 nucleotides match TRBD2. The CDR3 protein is CSVMGSGTSGTTYNEQFF. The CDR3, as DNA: TGCAGCGTGATGGGATCCGGCACTAGCGGGACGACCTACAATGAGCAGTTCTTC.